This T cell receptor (beta chain) was captured in a study of post-analysis software for immune sequencing data. Regarding the study as a whole: Normalized Chao1 diversity in multiple sclerosis patients fell significantly below that of controls.

Included in the TCR beta cDNA libraries were unique molecular identifiers. TCRdb re-analysed the PCR reads in MiXCR, keeping a single row per CDR3 protein. The sample lists under 200,000 distinct CDR3 sequences, approximately 35% occurring once. This clonotype turned up a few times. Its antigen remains unknown. Deletions cut 4 bases from V and 4 bases from J, with 10 bases between. The CDR3 is 13 amino acids. Germline assignment: CDR1 SGHNT and CDR2 YYREEE (reference sequence). The chain links TRBV5-4 to TRBJ2-3; D call uncertain. The origin of this receptor is a girl aged 10 to 17 with multiple sclerosis. Source: blood, taken after autologous hematopoietic stem cell transplantation. CDR3 residues: CASSTLVADTQYF. The CDR3 DNA is TGTGCCAGCAGCACCTTGGTTGCAGATACGCAGTATTTT.